This T cell receptor beta chain was captured in a study of blood T cell repertoires in COVID-19. V shed 2 bases and J 6 bases; nucleotides not matched to a gene: 8. Germline loops: CDR1 SGHNT, CDR2 YENEEA. The CDR3 runs to 16 residues. Authors' data handling: Amplification from reference gene primers served as the basis for estimated nucleated cell counts. Libraries were prepared by immunoSEQ multiplex PCR; TCRdb keeps only in-frame clonotypes and omits some of them. V, J and clone size are those of that table, while D and trimming were read from the DNA. In the table there are roughly 150,000 clones, over 60% of which are singletons.

The gene calls are TRBV11-3 and TRBJ2-1; TRBD2 matches 9 bases. The TCR comes from a man between 60 and 70 years old with acute or convalescent COVID-19. Sequenced sample: peripheral blood. DNA for the CDR3: TGTGCCAGCAGCTTATCTTTAGCGGGGGCAGGCAATGAGCAGTTCTTC. This translates into CASSLSLAGAGNEQFF.